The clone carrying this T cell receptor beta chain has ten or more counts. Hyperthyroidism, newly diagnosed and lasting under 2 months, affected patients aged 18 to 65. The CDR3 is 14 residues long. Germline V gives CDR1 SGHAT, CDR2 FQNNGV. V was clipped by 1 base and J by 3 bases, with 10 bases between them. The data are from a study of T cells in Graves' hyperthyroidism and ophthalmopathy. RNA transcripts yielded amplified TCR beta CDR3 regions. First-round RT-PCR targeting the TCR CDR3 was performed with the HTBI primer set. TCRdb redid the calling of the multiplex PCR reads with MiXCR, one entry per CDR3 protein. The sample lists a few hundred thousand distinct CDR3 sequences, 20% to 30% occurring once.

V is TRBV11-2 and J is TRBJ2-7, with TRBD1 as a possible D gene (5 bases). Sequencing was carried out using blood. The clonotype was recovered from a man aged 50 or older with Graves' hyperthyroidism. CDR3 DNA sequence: TGTGCCAGCAGCTTAGGGTTCCAGGGCTACGAGCAGTACTTC. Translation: CASSLGFQGYEQYF. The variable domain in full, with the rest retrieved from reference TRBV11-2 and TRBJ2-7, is EAGVAQSPRYKIIEKRQSVAFWCNPISGHATLYWYQQILGQGPKLLIQFQNNGVVDDSQLPKDRFSAERLKGVDSTLKIQPAKLEDSAVYLCASSLGFQGYEQYFGPGTRLTVT.